This TCR beta chain was recovered during a study of Ad26.COV2.S vaccination and SARS-CoV-2 variants. About the study: Intramuscular Ad26.COV2.S doses were given once or twice, 56 days apart.

Using immunoSEQ multiplex PCR, the repertoire was profiled, and TCRdb retains in-frame clones only, with some absent. In the table there are roughly 400,000 clones, over 75% of which are singletons. Study-wide findings and caveats: Vaccine and placebo recipients had similar non-spike TCR breadth.

About this clone: The target antigen is unknown.

Treatment given: roughly 20 received Ad26.COV2.S at low or high dose, single or two shots; roughly five received placebo; per-sample allocation not given. Day 63 after the first injection of vaccine or placebo was the sampling time. The TCR sequence derives from a person between 18 and 65 years old who received the Ad26.COV2.S COVID-19 vaccine or a placebo. This sample comprised peripheral blood, obtained in a trial of Ad26.COV2.S vaccine versus placebo.

The CDR3 nucleotides are TGTGCCAGCAGCCAAGATAAATCTCCGCGCAATGAGCAGTTCTTC. Translating it yields CASSQDKSPRNEQFF. This chain links TRBV4-2 with TRBJ2-1; D gene ambiguous. Germline loops: CDR1 LGHNA, CDR2 YNFKEQ. V lost 0 bases and J lost 6, with 12 bases in between. The CDR3 has 15 amino acids.